This T cell receptor (beta chain) was sequenced for a study of blood T cell repertoires in COVID-19. Looked up from germline, CDR1 is SQVTM and CDR2 is ANQGSEA. The CDR3 is made up of 12 amino acids. The junction had 8 bases not matched to a gene; V was cut back by 7 bases and J by 7 bases. This clone occurred a few times. Data came from immunoSEQ multiplex PCR; TCRdb stores just in-frame clones and leaves some out. The sample has about 320,000 clones; about 87% are singletons. This sequence joins TRBV29-1 and TRBJ1-2; 8 bases are shared with TRBD1. What was sequenced was PBMCs or T cells enriched from blood (not recorded which). This clonotype was sampled from a woman between 18 and 29 years old who had recovered from COVID-19. CDR3 in amino acids: CSGDRGGLGYTF. The CDR3 DNA sequence: TGCAGCGGAGACAGGGGTGGTCTTGGCTACACCTTC.